The clone carrying this T cell receptor beta chain was counted at least ten times. Its antigen is currently unknown. V was pared by 4 bases and J by 2 bases, with 12 bases between. The CDR3 has 14 amino acids. The V gene's germline CDR1 is MNHEY and CDR2 SMNVEV (reference sequence). The TCRbeta library was prepared with unique molecular identifiers. TCRdb passed the PCR reads through MiXCR, listing each CDR3 protein once. The sample lists 250,000 to 300,000 distinct CDR3 sequences; roughly a tenth were seen once. This sample was included in a study of T-cell reconstitution after alpha-beta-depleted transplantation in children. Overall study results and limits: From newly produced T cells came most of the T-cell counts and diversity one year after transplant. Surviving recipient T cells and thymic progenitors produced the high day-60 TCRbeta diversity seen in some patients. Reports say that about two months after transplant, the alpha-beta T cells came out of several hundred graft clones that had expanded.

The V and J genes are TRBV27 and TRBJ2-7, with D tentatively TRBD2 (7 bases). The specimen was PBMCs, collected before TCRalphabeta/CD19-depleted stem cell transplant. The clonotype originates from a boy in the first two years of life with acute myeloid leukemia, due to receive a stem cell transplant. Here the CDR3 reads CASSWNGGPYEQYF. CDR3 bases: TGTGCCAGCAGTTGGAACGGGGGGCCCTACGAGCAGTACTTC.